This entry concerns a single T cell receptor (beta chain). Method: immunoSEQ multiplex PCR; TCRdb's copy keeps in-frame clones and lacks some. The sample holds 12,000 to 15,000 clones, over 90% seen once. The data are from a study of T cell clones after liver transplantation. Study context: Timepoints were pre-transplant, pre-withdrawal, and after withdrawal was completed or failed.

Sequenced here: CD8+ T cells from blood, sampled before liver transplant. This receptor was obtained from a human donor who received a liver transplant.

Here the CDR3 reads CASRRTSGRNNEQFF. The DNA for the CDR3 is TGTGCCAGCAGACGGACTAGCGGGCGTAACAATGAGCAGTTCTTC. This sequence joins TRBV28 and TRBJ2-1; 11 bases agree with TRBD2. The germline V gene has CDR1 MDHEN and CDR2 SYDVKM. With 6 bases clipped from V and 5 bases from J, the junction kept 6 bases outside the gene matches. The CDR3 has 15 residues.